What follows are 18 T cell receptor beta chains derived from one specimen sequenced in a study of PD-1 blockade in classical Hodgkin lymphoma (dated by TCRdb to the early 2020s). The sample's time point, from its label and the paper: cycle 1 day 1 (C1D1), immediately before nivolumab initiation. Every trial patient had relapsed after autologous stem cell transplantation, and cohorts A, B and C differed in prior brentuximab vedotin exposure. Library prep was done by the immunoSEQ multiplex PCR assay. TCRdb retrieved this table from immuneACCESS and kept in-frame rearrangements only. Not all clones are present; in checked studies, unresolved V genes account for under half, and no reason is known for the remainder. The sample data list about 14,000 clones, and approximately 80% of these were observed just once. Of the sample, approximately 25% is held by the ten largest clones. The sequencing used peripheral blood mononuclear cells (PBMCs), collected at baseline. Source of these receptors: a human donor with classical Hodgkin lymphoma.

This rearrangement joins TRBV4-1 to TRBJ1-1, with D unclear. The CDR3 totals 13 residues. V was clipped by 2 bases and J by 1 base, with 5 bases between them. Per the germline V gene, CDR1 is MGHRA and CDR2 is YSYEKL. The CDR3 nucleotides read TGCGCCAGCAGCCAAAGAGAGAACACTGAAGCTTTCTTT. Translating gives CASSQRENTEAFF.

The rearrangement joins TRBV30 to TRBJ1-4; possible D gene TRBD1, 6 bases. The V gene's germline CDR1 is GTSNPN and CDR2 SVGIG (reference sequence). Trimming took off 2 bases at V and 5 bases at J, with 15 bases between the two ends. The CDR3 length is 15 residues. CDR3 coding DNA: TGTGCCTGGAGTCATAGAGACAGGAACAATGAAAAACTGTTTTTT. It encodes CAWSHRDRNNEKLFF. The whole variable domain, remainder taken from reference TRBV30 and TRBJ1-4, is SQTIHQWPATLVQPVGSPLSLECTVEGTSNPNLYWYRQAAGRGLQLLFYSVGIGQISSEVPQNLSASRPQDRQFILSSKKLLLSDSGFYLCAWSHRDRNNEKLFFGSGTQLSVL.

The rearrangement links TRBV20-1 to TRBJ1-2; D is unresolved. Germline CDR1 and CDR2: DFQATT and SNEGSKA (reference sequence). The CDR3 has 11 residues. Trimming removed 3 bases at V and 1 base at J, with 3 bases between. DNA of the CDR3: TGCAGTGCTAGGGTTAACTATGGCTACACCTTC. It yields the protein CSARVNYGYTF.

The V call is TRBV6-5, the J call TRBJ2-7; TRBD1 is a possible D gene (5 bases). The germline CDR1 and CDR2 sequences are MNHEY and SVGAGI. Trimming removed 5 bases from V and 6 bases from J, with 14 bases in between. This CDR3 comprises 13 residues. The CDR3 loop reads CASSRQGPVEQYF. The DNA of the CDR3 is TGTGCCAGCAGTCGCCAGGGCCCAGTCGAGCAGTACTTC.

The V and J genes are TRBV2 and TRBJ2-1; 11 bases are shared with TRBD2. This CDR3 has 16 amino acids. Germline trimming cut 5 bases from V and 2 bases from J; bases unmatched to any gene: 5. Germline loops: CDR1 SNHLY, CDR2 FYNNEI. The CDR3 loop reads CASSNSLAGAYNEQFF. The DNA for the CDR3 is TGTGCCAGCAGTAACTCACTAGCGGGGGCCTACAATGAGCAGTTCTTC.

This rearrangement joins TRBV18 to TRBJ1-6; 10 bases match TRBD1. This CDR3 has 14 residues. Germline CDR1 is KGHSH and CDR2 is LQKENI. J gave up 10 bases and V 4 bases, and 4 bases lay outside the gene matches. The CDR3 nucleotides are TGTGCCAGCTCACGGGACAGGGGTCGCTCACCCCTCCACTTT. This encodes CASSRDRGRSPLHF.

This clone was seen a single time. Relative to the germline gene, one junction end is altered; a read error may explain this. The gene calls are TRBV7-9 and TRBJ2-3; 13 nucleotides align to TRBD2. Germline CDR1 and CDR2: SEHNR and FQNEAQ (reference sequence). This CDR3 has 16 amino acids. CDR3 region: CASSPRLAGGTGTQYF. DNA of the CDR3: TGTGCCAGCAGCCCCAGACTAGCGGGGGGCACAGGTACGCAGTATTTT.

The J gene is TRBJ2-7, the V gene TRBV10-3; D is tentatively TRBD1 or TRBD2 (5 bases each). V shed 10 bases and J shed 2 bases, with 9 bases lying between them. The CDR3 has 11 residues. The germline V gene has CDR1 ENHRY and CDR2 SYGVKD. DNA of the CDR3: TGTGCCACGGGGCAAACCTACGAGCAGTACTTC. This gives the protein CATGQTYEQYF.

The chain recombines TRBV9 with TRBJ2-7; tentative D call: TRBD2 (7 bases). The V gene's germline CDR1 is SGDLS and CDR2 YYNGEE. V was cut by 0 bases and J by 2 bases, with 9 bases left in between. The CDR3 covers 14 residues. The CDR3 protein is CASSVAGGPYEQYF. The CDR3 DNA reads TGTGCCAGCAGCGTAGCGGGGGGCCCCTACGAGCAGTACTTC.

The chain joins TRBV28 to TRBJ1-5; possible D gene TRBD1, 5 bases. This CDR3 region has 13 residues. Germline CDR1 reads MDHEN; CDR2 reads SYDVKM. Trimming pared 6 bases from V and 8 bases from J, leaving 14 bases between. CDR3 residues: CASRTTPREPQHF. The CDR3 DNA reads TGTGCCAGCAGAACCACGCCCAGGGAGCCCCAGCATTTT.

This clone showed up just a few times. The chain combines TRBV7-9 with TRBJ1-2; no clear D gene. This CDR3 has 15 residues. Trimming cost V 5 bases and J 5 bases, with 18 bases left between them. The germline CDR1 and CDR2 sequences are SEHNR and FQNEAQ (reference sequence). CDR3 DNA sequence: TGTGCCAGCAGCCCCCCCCGGGATAGGGTGTATGGCTACACCTTC. Translation: CASSPPRDRVYGYTF.

The DNA for the CDR3 is TGTGCCTGGAGGGATAGTGGGGTCCTTGCTGAAGCTTTCTTT. This sequence encodes CAWRDSGVLAEAFF. The genes are TRBV30 and TRBJ1-1; D gene ambiguous. Germline loops: CDR1 GTSNPN, CDR2 SVGIG (reference sequence). This CDR3 is 14 amino acids long. Trimming removed 3 bases at V and 6 bases at J, with 17 bases between.

This chain uses TRBV5-1 with TRBJ1-2; a possible D gene is TRBD1 (5 bases). Germline CDR1 is SGHRS and CDR2 is YFSETQ. This CDR3 region has 14 residues. Trimming pared 7 bases from V and 5 bases from J, leaving 18 bases between. CDR3 nucleotides: TGCGCCAGCTCCCGGGAGGGGACGGGGTATGGCTACACCTTC. The encoded protein is CASSREGTGYGYTF.

The rearrangement uses TRBV2 and TRBJ2-5; no clear D. The germline V gene encodes CDR1 SNHLY and CDR2 FYNNEI. The CDR3 extends over 11 amino acids. V gave up 5 bases and J gave up 5 bases, with 6 bases separating them. CDR3 nucleotides: TGTGCCAGCAGTCAAGGGGAGACCCAGTACTTC. Translated: CASSQGETQYF.

The CDR3 DNA reads as TGTGCCAGCTCACCCGTCCGGGACCGAAATCAGCCCCAGCATTTT. It codes for CASSPVRDRNQPQHF. The genes are TRBV18 and TRBJ1-5; D is perhaps TRBD1 (5 bases). V lost 3 bases and J lost 4, with 13 bases in between. Germline V gene data show CDR1 as KGHSH and CDR2 as LQKENI. This CDR3 spans 15 amino acids.

The V call is TRBV4-1, the J call TRBJ2-3; TRBD2 agrees at 8 bases. V shed 0 bases, J shed 3 bases, and the junction held 5 bases outside the gene matches. Germline assignment: CDR1 MGHRA and CDR2 YSYEKL. The CDR3 consists of 16 residues. The CDR3 loop is CASSQDRGGGTDTQYF. The CDR3 nucleotides read TGCGCCAGCAGCCAAGACCGGGGGGGCGGGACAGATACGCAGTATTTT.

V and J are TRBV6-4 and TRBJ1-1; no reliable D call. V was trimmed by 3 bases and J by 1 base, leaving 6 bases between them. The CDR3 loop spans 13 amino acids. Germline-derived CDR1 and CDR2 are MRHNA and SNTAGT. CDR3 sequence (DNA): TGTGCCAGCAGTGAGAAGACGAACACTGAAGCTTTCTTT. It translates to CASSEKTNTEAFF.

The rearrangement uses TRBV6-1 and TRBJ2-3, with a tentative D call TRBD2 (6 bases). With 2 bases removed from V and 4 bases from J, the gap between germline ends came to 10 bases. Looked up from germline, CDR1 is MNHNS and CDR2 is SASEGT. This CDR3 is 14 amino acids long. The CDR3 DNA reads TGTGCCAGCAGTGAACGGGGAGGCCCAGATACGCAGTATTTT. This sequence encodes CASSERGGPDTQYF.